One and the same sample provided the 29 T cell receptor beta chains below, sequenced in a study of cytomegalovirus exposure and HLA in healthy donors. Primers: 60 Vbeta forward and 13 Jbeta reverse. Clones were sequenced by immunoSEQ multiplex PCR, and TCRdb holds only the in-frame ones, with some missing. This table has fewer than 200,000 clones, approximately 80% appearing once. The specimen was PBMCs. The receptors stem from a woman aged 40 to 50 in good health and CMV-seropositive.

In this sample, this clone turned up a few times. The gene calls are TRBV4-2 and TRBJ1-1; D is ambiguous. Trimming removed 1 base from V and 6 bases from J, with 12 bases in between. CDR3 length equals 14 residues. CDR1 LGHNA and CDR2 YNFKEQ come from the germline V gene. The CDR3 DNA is TGTGCCAGCAGCCAAGCTTCGGGGTATGCTGAAGCTTTCTTT. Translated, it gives CASSQASGYAEAFF.

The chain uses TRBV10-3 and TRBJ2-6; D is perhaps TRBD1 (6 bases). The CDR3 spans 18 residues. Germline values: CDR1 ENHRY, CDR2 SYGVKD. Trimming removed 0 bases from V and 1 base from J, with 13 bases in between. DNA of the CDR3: TGTGCCATCAGTGAGTCGACCGGCAGGGGTTCTGGGGCCAACGTCCTGACTTTC. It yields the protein CAISESTGRGSGANVLTF.

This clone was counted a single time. The CDR3 is CASTLQGQGATEAFF. The CDR3, as DNA: TGCGCCAGCACCTTACAGGGACAGGGGGCAACTGAAGCTTTCTTT. This chain joins TRBV5-1 and TRBJ1-1; TRBD1 matches at 12 bases. After removal of 6 bases from V and 5 bases from J, the junction contained 8 bases not matched to a gene. From germline, CDR1 is SGHRS and CDR2 YFSETQ. The CDR3 spans 15 residues.

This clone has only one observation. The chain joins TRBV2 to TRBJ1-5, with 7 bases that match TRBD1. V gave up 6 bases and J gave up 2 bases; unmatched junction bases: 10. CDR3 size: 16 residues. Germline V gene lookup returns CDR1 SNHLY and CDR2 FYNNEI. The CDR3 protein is CASSLRTGEGNQPQHF. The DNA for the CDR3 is TGTGCCAGCAGCCTACGGACAGGAGAAGGCAATCAGCCCCAGCATTTT.

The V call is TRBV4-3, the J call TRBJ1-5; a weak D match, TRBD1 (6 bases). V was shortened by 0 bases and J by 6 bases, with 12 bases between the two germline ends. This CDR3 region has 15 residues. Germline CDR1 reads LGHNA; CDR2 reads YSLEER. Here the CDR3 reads CASSQDTGSGQPQHF. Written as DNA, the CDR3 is TGCGCCAGCAGCCAAGATACAGGGTCAGGTCAGCCCCAGCATTTT.

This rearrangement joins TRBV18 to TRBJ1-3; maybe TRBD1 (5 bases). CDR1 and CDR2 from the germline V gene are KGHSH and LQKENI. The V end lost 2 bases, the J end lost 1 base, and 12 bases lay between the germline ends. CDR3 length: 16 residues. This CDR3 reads CASSPNQGGSGNTIYF. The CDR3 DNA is TGTGCCAGCTCACCAAACCAGGGAGGATCTGGAAACACCATATATTTT.

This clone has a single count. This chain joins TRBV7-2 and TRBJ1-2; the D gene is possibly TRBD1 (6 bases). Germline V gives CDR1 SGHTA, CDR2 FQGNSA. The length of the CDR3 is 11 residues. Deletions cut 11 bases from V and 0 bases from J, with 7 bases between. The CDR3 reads CAGQTNYGYTF. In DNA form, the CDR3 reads TGTGCCGGACAGACTAACTATGGCTACACCTTC.

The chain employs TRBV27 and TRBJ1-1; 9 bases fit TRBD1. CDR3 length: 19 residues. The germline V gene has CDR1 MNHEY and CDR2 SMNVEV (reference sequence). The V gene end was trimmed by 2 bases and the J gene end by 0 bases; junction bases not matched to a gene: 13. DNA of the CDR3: TGTGCCAGCAGTTTAGAAGGTACGGGACAGGGACGGATGAACACTGAAGCTTTCTTT. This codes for CASSLEGTGQGRMNTEAFF.

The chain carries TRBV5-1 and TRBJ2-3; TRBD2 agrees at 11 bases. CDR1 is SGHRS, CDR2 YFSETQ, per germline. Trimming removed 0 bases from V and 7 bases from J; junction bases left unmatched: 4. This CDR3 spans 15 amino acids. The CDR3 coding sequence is TGCGCCAGCAGCTTGGGGCTAGCGGGGGGCAATACGCAGTATTTT. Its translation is CASSLGLAGGNTQYF.

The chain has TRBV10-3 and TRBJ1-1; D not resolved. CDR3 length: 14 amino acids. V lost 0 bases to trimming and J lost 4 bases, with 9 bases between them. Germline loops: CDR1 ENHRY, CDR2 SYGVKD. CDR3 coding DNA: TGTGCCATCAGTGAGTCGTCGTACTCCACTGAAGCTTTCTTT. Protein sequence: CAISESSYSTEAFF.

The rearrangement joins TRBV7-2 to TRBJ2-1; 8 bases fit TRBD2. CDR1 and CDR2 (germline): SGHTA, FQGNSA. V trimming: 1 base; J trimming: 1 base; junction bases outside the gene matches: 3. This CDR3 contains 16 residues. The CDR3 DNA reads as TGTGCCAGCAGCTTAGGAGGGACTAGGTCCTACAATGAGCAGTTCTTC. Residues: CASSLGGTRSYNEQFF.

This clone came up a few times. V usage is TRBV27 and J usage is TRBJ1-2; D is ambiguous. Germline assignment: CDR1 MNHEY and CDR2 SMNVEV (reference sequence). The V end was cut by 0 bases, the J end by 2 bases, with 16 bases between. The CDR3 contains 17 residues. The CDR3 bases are TGTGCCAGCAGTTTATCGGCCAGTCAAATTTCAAACTATGGCTACACCTTC. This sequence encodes CASSLSASQISNYGYTF.

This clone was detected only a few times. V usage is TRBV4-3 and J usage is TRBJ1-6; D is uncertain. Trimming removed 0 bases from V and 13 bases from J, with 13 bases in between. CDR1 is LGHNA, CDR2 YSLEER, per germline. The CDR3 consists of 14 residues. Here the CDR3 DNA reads TGCGCCAGCAGCCAAGATAACGTCGGTCGGCCCCTCCACTTT. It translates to CASSQDNVGRPLHF.

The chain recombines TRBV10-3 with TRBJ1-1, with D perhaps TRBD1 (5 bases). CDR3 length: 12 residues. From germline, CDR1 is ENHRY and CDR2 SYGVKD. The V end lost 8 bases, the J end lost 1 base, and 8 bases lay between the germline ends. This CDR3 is CAISGQNTEAFF. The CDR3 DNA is TGTGCCATCTCAGGACAGAACACTGAAGCTTTCTTT.

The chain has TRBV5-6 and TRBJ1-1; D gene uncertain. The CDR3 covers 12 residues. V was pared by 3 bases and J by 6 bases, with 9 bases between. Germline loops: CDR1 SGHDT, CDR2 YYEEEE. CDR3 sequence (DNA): TGTGCCAGCAGCTATGACCGGGCTGAAGCTTTCTTT. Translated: CASSYDRAEAFF.

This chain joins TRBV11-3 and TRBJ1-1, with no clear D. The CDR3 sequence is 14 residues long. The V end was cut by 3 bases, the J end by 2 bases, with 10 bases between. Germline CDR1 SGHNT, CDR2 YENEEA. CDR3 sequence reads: CASSFSPGNTEAFF. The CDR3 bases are TGTGCCAGCAGCTTCTCACCGGGTAACACTGAAGCTTTCTTT.

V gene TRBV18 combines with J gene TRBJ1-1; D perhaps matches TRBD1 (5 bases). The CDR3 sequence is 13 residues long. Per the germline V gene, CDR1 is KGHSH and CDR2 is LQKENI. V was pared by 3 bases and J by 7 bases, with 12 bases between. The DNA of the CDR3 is TGTGCCAGCTCACCGTCGGGGGTTTATGAAGCTTTCTTT. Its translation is CASSPSGVYEAFF.

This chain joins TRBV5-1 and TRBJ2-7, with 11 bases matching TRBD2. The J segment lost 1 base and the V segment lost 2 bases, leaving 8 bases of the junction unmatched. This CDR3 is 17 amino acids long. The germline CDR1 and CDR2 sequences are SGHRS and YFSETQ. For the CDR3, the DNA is TGCGCCAGCAGCTTCCCTAGCGGGGGGACTATATCCTACGAGCAGTACTTC. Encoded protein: CASSFPSGGTISYEQYF.

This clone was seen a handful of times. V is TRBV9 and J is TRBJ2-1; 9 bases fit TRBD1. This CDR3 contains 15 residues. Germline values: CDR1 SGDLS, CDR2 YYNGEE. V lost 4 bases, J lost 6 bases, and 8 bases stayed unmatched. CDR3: CASSPRDRASNEQFF. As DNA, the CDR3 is TGTGCCAGCAGCCCCCGGGACAGGGCGTCCAATGAGCAGTTCTTC.

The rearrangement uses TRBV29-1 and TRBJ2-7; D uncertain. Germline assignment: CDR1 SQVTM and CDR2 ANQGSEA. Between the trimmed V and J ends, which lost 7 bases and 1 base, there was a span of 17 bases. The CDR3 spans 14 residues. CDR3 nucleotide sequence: TGCAGCGCGATAAACTCGGGTTATTCCTACGAGCAGTACTTC. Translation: CSAINSGYSYEQYF.

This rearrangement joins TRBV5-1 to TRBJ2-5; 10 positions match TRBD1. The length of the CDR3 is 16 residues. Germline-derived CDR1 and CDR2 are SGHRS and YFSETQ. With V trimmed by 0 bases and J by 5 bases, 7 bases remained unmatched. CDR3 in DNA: TGCGCCAGCAGCTTGGTAGGGGACAGGGGAGTGGAGACCCAGTACTTC. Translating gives CASSLVGDRGVETQYF.

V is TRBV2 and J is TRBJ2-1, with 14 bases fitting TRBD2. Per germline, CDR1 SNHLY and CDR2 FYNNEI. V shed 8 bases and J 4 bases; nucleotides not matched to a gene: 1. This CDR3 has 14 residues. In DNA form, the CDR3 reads TGTGCCAGCCGGACTAGCGGGAGGTACAATGAGCAGTTCTTC. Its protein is CASRTSGRYNEQFF.

The CDR3 coding sequence is TGTGCCAGTCGTTACAGGGGGTTACCAGATACGCAGTATTTT. Translated: CASRYRGLPDTQYF. The rearrangement joins TRBV19 to TRBJ2-3, with 8 bases lining up with TRBD1. The CDR3 contains 14 residues. The V segment lost 8 bases and the J segment 4 bases; nucleotides outside the gene matches: 8. Per the germline V gene, CDR1 is LNHDA and CDR2 is SQIVND (reference sequence).

The CDR3 protein is CASSRRGQGLETQYF. The CDR3 DNA sequence: TGTGCCAGCAGTAGAAGGGGGCAGGGGTTGGAGACCCAGTACTTC. This chain joins TRBV21-1 and TRBJ2-5; the table's TRBD1 call for D was not verified on the DNA. TRBV21-1 is noted as a pseudogene. The CDR3 contains 15 residues.

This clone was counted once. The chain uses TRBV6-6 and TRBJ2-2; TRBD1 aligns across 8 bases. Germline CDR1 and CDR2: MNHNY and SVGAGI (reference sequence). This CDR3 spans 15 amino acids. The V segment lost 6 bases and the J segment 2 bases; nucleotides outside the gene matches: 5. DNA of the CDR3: TGTGCCAGCAGGCGGGGACAGGAAAACACCGGGGAGCTGTTTTTT. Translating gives CASRRGQENTGELFF.

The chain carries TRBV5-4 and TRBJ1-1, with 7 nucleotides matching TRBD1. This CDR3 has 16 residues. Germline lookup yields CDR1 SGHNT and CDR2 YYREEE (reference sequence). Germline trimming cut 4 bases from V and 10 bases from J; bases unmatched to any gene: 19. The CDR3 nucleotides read TGTGCCAGCAGCACTCCTCAGGGGGAAGGGTTCGGAAGAGCTTTCTTT. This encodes CASSTPQGEGFGRAFF.

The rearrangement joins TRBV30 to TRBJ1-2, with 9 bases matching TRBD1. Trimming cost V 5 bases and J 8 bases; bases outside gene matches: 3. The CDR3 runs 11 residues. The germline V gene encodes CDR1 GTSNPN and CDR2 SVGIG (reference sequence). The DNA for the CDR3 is TGTGCCTGGGAGGACAGGGGAGGCTACACCTTC. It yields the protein CAWEDRGGYTF.

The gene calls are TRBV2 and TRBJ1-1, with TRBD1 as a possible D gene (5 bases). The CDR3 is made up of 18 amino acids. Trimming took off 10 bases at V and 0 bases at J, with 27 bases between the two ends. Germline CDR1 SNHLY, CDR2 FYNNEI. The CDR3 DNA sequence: TGTGCCACCGGGGGGATAGGGAGGGGTTTACTCATGAACACTGAAGCTTTCTTT. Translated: CATGGIGRGLLMNTEAFF.

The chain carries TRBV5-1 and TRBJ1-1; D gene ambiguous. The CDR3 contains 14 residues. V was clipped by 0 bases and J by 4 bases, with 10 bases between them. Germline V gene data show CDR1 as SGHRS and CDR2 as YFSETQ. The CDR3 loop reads CASSLAGERTEAFF. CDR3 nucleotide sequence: TGCGCCAGCAGCTTGGCCGGTGAACGCACTGAAGCTTTCTTT. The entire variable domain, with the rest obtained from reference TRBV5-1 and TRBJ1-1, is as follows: KAGVTQTPRYLIKTRGQQVTLSCSPISGHRSVSWYQQTPGQGLQFLFEYFSETQRNKGNFPGRFSGRQFSNSRSEMNVSTLELGDSALYLCASSLAGERTEAFFGQGTRLTVV.